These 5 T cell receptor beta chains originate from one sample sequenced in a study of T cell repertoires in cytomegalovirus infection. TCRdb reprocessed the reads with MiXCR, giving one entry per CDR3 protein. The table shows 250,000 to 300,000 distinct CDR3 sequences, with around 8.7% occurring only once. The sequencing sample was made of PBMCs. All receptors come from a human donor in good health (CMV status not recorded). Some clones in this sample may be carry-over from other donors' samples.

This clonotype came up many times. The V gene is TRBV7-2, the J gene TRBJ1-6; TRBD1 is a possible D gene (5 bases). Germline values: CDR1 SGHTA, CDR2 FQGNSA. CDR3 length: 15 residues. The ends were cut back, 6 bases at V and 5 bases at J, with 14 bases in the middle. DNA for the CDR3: TGTGCCAGCAGTGTTACAGGACCGGATAATTCACCCCTCCACTTT. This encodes CASSVTGPDNSPLHF.

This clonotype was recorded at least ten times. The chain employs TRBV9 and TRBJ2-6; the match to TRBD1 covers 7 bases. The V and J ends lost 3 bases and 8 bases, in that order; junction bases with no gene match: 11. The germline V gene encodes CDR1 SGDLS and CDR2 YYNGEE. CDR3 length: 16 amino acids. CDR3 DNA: TGTGCCAGCAGCGAATCCATTGGACAGGAGACCAACGTCCTGACTTTC. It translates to CASSESIGQETNVLTF.

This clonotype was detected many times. The CDR3 here is CASSLKIGLADPTDTQYF. The CDR3 nucleotides read TGTGCCAGCAGCTTAAAAATCGGACTAGCGGACCCCACAGATACGCAGTATTTT. The chain is built from TRBV11-2 and TRBJ2-3; 10 nucleotides match TRBD2. CDR3 length: 18 amino acids. CDR1 is SGHAT, CDR2 FQNNGV, per germline. V lost 2 bases, J lost 2 bases, and 10 bases stayed unmatched.

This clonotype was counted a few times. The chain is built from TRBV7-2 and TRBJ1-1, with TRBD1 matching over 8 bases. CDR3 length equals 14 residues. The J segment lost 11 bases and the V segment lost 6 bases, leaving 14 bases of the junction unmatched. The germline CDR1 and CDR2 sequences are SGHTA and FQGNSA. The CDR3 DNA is TGTGCCAGCAGTTGGGGGGACACAGGGGGTACGGCTTTCTTT. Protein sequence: CASSWGDTGGTAFF.

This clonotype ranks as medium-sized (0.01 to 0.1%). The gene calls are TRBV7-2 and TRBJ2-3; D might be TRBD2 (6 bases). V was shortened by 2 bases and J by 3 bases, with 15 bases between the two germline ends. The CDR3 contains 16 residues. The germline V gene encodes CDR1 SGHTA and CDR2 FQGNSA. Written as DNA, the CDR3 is TGTGCCAGCAGCTTATTGGGGGGAGATTCAACAGATACGCAGTATTTT. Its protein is CASSLLGGDSTDTQYF.